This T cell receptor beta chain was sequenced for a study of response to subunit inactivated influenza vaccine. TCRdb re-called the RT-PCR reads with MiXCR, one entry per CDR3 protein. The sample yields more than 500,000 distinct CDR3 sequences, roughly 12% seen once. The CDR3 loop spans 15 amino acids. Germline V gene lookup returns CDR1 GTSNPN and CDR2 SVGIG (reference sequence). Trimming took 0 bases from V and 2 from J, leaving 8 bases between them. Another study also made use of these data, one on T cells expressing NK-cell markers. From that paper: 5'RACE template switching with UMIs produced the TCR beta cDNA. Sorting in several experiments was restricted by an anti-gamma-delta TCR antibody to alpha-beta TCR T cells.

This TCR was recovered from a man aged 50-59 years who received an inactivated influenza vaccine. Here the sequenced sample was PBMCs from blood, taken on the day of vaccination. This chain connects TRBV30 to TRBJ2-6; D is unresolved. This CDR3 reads CAWSVNEAGANVLTF. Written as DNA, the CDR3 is TGTGCCTGGAGTGTAAACGAGGCTGGGGCCAACGTCCTGACTTTC. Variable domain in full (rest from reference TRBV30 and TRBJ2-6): SQTIHQWPATLVQPVGSPLSLECTVEGTSNPNLYWYRQAAGRGLQLLFYSVGIGQISSEVPQNLSASRPQDRQFILSSKKLLLSDSGFYLCAWSVNEAGANVLTFGAGSRLTVL.